This is a list of T cell receptor beta chains from one sample in a study of neurological immune-mediated disorders. TCRdb re-derived calls from the 5' RACE reads in MiXCR, one entry per CDR3 protein. The data hold tens of thousands of distinct CDR3 sequences, with almost 7.5% observed a single time. Sample: CD4+ T cells from blood. The receptor set was obtained from a man in his forties or fifties in good health. CDR3s include the opening cysteine and the closing phenylalanine or tryptophan. Each record gives: D gene, J gene, clone size, V gene, CDR3 protein, CDR3 DNA. The D gene is left open where the match is weak. Where a row states a size, it is once, few, many or the class of an expanded clone; other rows omit it.

.	TRBJ1-4	many	TRBV20-1	CSARDSQGTEKLFF	TGCAGTGCTAGAGATTCTCAGGGCACTGAAAAACTGTTTTTT
TRBD2	TRBJ2-1	few	TRBV7-9	CASSPGLAGWEQFF	TGTGCCAGCAGCCCGGGACTAGCGGGATGGGAGCAGTTCTTC
TRBD2	TRBJ2-7	many	TRBV20-1	CSARDPAGGRNEQYF	TGCAGTGCTAGAGATCCCGCGGGAGGTAGAAACGAGCAGTACTTC
.	TRBJ2-1	many	TRBV6-5	CASSYGPGMDEQFF	TGTGCCAGCAGTTACGGGCCGGGGATGGATGAGCAGTTCTTC
.	TRBJ2-7	.	TRBV10-3	CAISDGVQYF	TGTGCCATCAGTGATGGAGTGCAGTACTTC
TRBD2	TRBJ2-7	many	TRBV20-1	CSAREREWSYEQYF	TGCAGTGCTAGAGAGCGGGAGTGGTCCTACGAGCAGTACTTC
TRBD2	TRBJ2-2	many	TRBV24-1	CATSDARLAGVIGELFF	TGTGCCACCAGTGATGCCCGGCTAGCGGGAGTTATCGGGGAGCTGTTTTTT
TRBD2	TRBJ2-5	.	TRBV29-1	CSVGLAGGPKTQYF	TGCAGCGTCGGACTAGCGGGAGGGCCAAAGACCCAGTACTTC
.	TRBJ1-2	many	TRBV18	CASSQTEGYGYTF	TGTGCCAGCTCACAAACTGAGGGGTATGGCTACACCTTC
TRBD2	TRBJ2-1	many	TRBV5-1	CASSLGRGDEQFF	TGCGCCAGCAGCTTAGGGAGGGGTGATGAGCAGTTCTTC
.	TRBJ2-5	few	TRBV19	CASSRGDLKETQYF	TGTGCCAGTAGCCGCGGGGACTTAAAAGAGACCCAGTACTTC
TRBD1	TRBJ2-7	many	TRBV27	CASRTKPDRGREQYF	TGTGCCAGCCGAACGAAGCCAGACAGGGGGCGCGAGCAGTACTTC
.	TRBJ2-1	many	TRBV7-3	CASARTSNNEQFF	TGTGCCAGCGCGAGGACTTCGAACAATGAGCAGTTCTTC
TRBD1	TRBJ2-1	many	TRBV29-1	CSVRLATGAYNEQFF	TGCAGCGTCCGCCTAGCGACAGGGGCCTACAATGAGCAGTTCTTC
TRBD1	TRBJ2-3	medium-sized	TRBV29-1	CSVAAWDRLLLTDTQYF	TGCAGCGTCGCCGCCTGGGACAGGTTGCTGTTGACAGATACGCAGTATTTT
.	TRBJ2-5	many	TRBV24-1	CATSDPGPSEGETQYF	TGTGCCACCAGTGATCCCGGGCCCTCCGAGGGAGAGACCCAGTACTTC
TRBD2	TRBJ2-5	.	TRBV7-9	CASSQREVSETQYF	TGTGCCAGCAGCCAGCGGGAGGTATCGGAGACCCAGTACTTC
.	TRBJ1-6	many	TRBV5-1	CASSLEQGRNSPLHF	TGCGCCAGCAGCTTGGAACAGGGACGGAATTCACCCCTCCACTTT
.	TRBJ1-1	many	TRBV12-3/TRBV12-4	CASTRRGNTEAFF	TGTGCCAGCACTCGCAGGGGGAACACTGAAGCTTTCTTT
.	TRBJ2-5	many	TRBV20-1	CSAPDAGGYQETQYF	TGCAGTGCTCCAGACGCAGGTGGATACCAAGAGACCCAGTACTTC
.	TRBJ2-2	.	TRBV7-9	CASKLGGTGELFF	TGTGCCAGCAAACTGGGGGGAACCGGGGAGCTGTTTTTT
TRBD2	TRBJ2-7	.	TRBV20-1	CSARGVFGAGSHEQYF	TGCAGTGCTAGAGGGGTGTTTGGAGCGGGGTCCCACGAGCAGTACTTC
TRBD1	TRBJ2-5	many	TRBV20-1	CSAIEPGQETYFQETQYF	TGCAGTGCTATCGAGCCGGGACAGGAGACTTACTTTCAAGAGACCCAGTACTTC
.	TRBJ1-3	many	TRBV6-1	CASSGPAGGGDTIYF	TGTGCCAGCAGTGGCCCAGCGGGGGGCGGGGACACCATATATTTT
.	TRBJ2-3	many	TRBV10-3	CAISVSSSTDTQYF	TGTGCCATCAGTGTGAGCAGTAGCACAGATACGCAGTATTTT
.	TRBJ1-5	many	TRBV20-1	CSASSWGKGNQPQHF	TGCAGTGCTTCCTCTTGGGGGAAAGGCAATCAGCCCCAGCATTTT
.	TRBJ2-7	many	TRBV28	CASLEGTTYEQYF	TGTGCCAGCTTGGAGGGGACGACCTACGAGCAGTACTTC
.	TRBJ2-1	many	TRBV6-5	CASRVQRATYNEQFF	TGTGCCAGCAGAGTCCAGCGGGCCACCTACAATGAGCAGTTCTTC
TRBD1	TRBJ1-5	many	TRBV30	CASSGQGSGQPQHF	TGTGCCTCGTCGGGACAGGGAAGCGGACAGCCCCAGCATTTT
TRBD1	TRBJ1-5	once	TRBV15	CATSRASGTGSGTQPQHF	TGTGCCACCAGCAGGGCATCCGGGACAGGGAGCGGCACTCAGCCCCAGCATTTT
.	TRBJ2-1	many	TRBV6-5	CAIKTYNEQFF	TGTGCCATAAAGACCTACAATGAGCAGTTCTTC
TRBD1	TRBJ2-7	.	TRBV5-1	CASSLVRQGSYEQYF	TGCGCCAGCAGCTTGGTGAGACAGGGGTCCTACGAGCAGTACTTC
TRBD1	TRBJ2-4	.	TRBV28	CASGEETGLIQYF	TGTGCCAGCGGAGAAGAGACAGGGCTCATTCAGTACTTC
TRBD1	TRBJ1-6	many	TRBV28	CASSRRTGQHSPLHF	TGTGCCAGCAGCCGCCGGACAGGGCAACATTCACCCCTCCACTTT
TRBD2	TRBJ2-5	many	TRBV20-1	CSARDRPGTSGGGGETQYF	TGCAGTGCTAGAGATAGGCCCGGGACTAGCGGCGGAGGAGGGGAGACCCAGTACTTC
.	TRBJ2-3	many	TRBV20-1	CSATRGGTGRTDTQYF	TGCAGTGCTACCAGAGGTGGGACTGGTCGCACAGATACGCAGTATTTT
TRBD1	TRBJ2-6	many	TRBV12-3/TRBV12-4	CASSLGTGAIPGANVLTF	TGTGCCAGCAGTTTAGGGACAGGGGCCATACCTGGGGCCAACGTCCTGACTTTC
.	TRBJ2-3	many	TRBV20-1	CSARLGTRSTDTQYF	TGCAGTGCTAGATTGGGGACAAGGAGCACAGATACGCAGTATTTT
.	TRBJ2-2	many	TRBV6-1	CASIPNGHPNTGELFF	TGTGCCAGCATCCCAAATGGACACCCGAACACCGGGGAGCTGTTTTTT
TRBD2	TRBJ2-1	many	TRBV5-1	CASKGLAGASSYNEQFF	TGCGCCAGCAAGGGACTAGCGGGTGCGAGCTCCTACAATGAGCAGTTCTTC
TRBD2	TRBJ2-3	many	TRBV29-1	CSVAGGRVGTDTQYF	TGCAGCGTTGCCGGCGGGAGGGTGGGCACAGATACGCAGTATTTT
.	TRBJ1-5	many	TRBV20-1	CSARQRGGSDNQPQHF	TGCAGTGCTAGACAGAGGGGCGGGAGCGACAATCAGCCCCAGCATTTT
TRBD2	TRBJ2-7	many	TRBV29-1	CSVATGGSYEQYF	TGCAGCGTTGCTACGGGGGGCTCCTACGAGCAGTACTTC
TRBD1	TRBJ2-7	many	TRBV3-1	CASSHNGQGPSYEQYF	TGTGCCAGCAGCCATAATGGACAGGGCCCCTCCTACGAGCAGTACTTC
.	TRBJ2-6	many	TRBV11-2	CASRRVGSGANVLTF	TGTGCCAGCAGGAGAGTGGGCTCTGGGGCCAACGTCCTGACTTTC
TRBD2	TRBJ2-7	many	TRBV11-2	CASSLASGTPRVQYF	TGTGCCAGCAGCTTGGCTAGCGGGACCCCCCGCGTGCAGTACTTC
.	TRBJ2-3	many	TRBV20-1	CSARDLGRADTQYF	TGCAGTGCTAGAGATCTGGGACGCGCAGATACGCAGTATTTT
TRBD1	TRBJ2-3	many	TRBV7-2	CASSFQGASTDTQYF	TGTGCCAGCAGCTTTCAGGGGGCGAGCACAGATACGCAGTATTTT
TRBD2	TRBJ2-2	many	TRBV10-3	CAISEISGTNTGELFF	TGTGCCATCAGTGAGATAAGCGGGACGAACACCGGGGAGCTGTTTTTT
TRBD2	TRBJ2-4	.	TRBV6-6	CSSGTDLAKNIQYF	TGCTCCAGCGGGACCGACCTAGCCAAAAACATTCAGTACTTC
.	TRBJ2-2	.	TRBV11-2	CASSLNSRNTGELFF	TGTGCCAGCAGCTTAAACTCGAGAAACACCGGGGAGCTGTTTTTT
.	TRBJ2-7	many	TRBV20-1	CSARGQTGQYF	TGCAGTGCTAGAGGCCAAACGGGACAGTACTTC
.	TRBJ1-2	many	TRBV20-1	CSARDVNIPNYGYTF	TGCAGTGCTAGAGATGTCAACATACCTAACTATGGCTACACCTTC
.	TRBJ2-1	many	TRBV12-3/TRBV12-4	CASSFVGRYNEQFF	TGTGCCAGCAGTTTTGTGGGGAGGTACAATGAGCAGTTCTTC
.	TRBJ2-2	many	TRBV19	CATLSSTGELFF	TGTGCCACCCTCTCATCCACCGGGGAGCTGTTTTTT